This T cell receptor (beta chain) was sequenced in a study of blood T cells in healthy people across ages. It was with a sample-barcoded 5' primer and a J-beta primer mix that a second PCR of about 7 to 12 cycles was run. The template-switch adaptor was a 5' adaptor with 12 random nucleotides. It tagged each cDNA molecule. TCRdb called the 5' RACE reads again in MiXCR, with one record for every CDR3 protein. The sample includes about 1.8 million distinct CDR3 sequences, approximately 50% of them seen just once. This clonotype was observed a few times. This sequence was found in a middle-aged woman in good health. The sequencing sample was made of blood.

The CDR3: CASSEIRTGLLYEQYF. CDR3 in DNA: TGTGCCAGCAGTGAAATCCGGACTGGATTACTCTACGAGCAGTACTTC. This chain links TRBV6-1 with TRBJ2-4; weak D call: TRBD2 (5 bases). The last part of the DNA fits TRBJ2-7 better; the J call may be wrong. Germline CDR1 MNHNS, CDR2 SASEGT. This CDR3 contains 16 residues.